This T cell receptor beta chain was captured by sequencing in a study of T cells in Graves' hyperthyroidism and ophthalmopathy. This clonotype has at least ten counts. Germline lookup yields CDR1 LGHDT and CDR2 YNNKEL (reference sequence). This CDR3 spans 11 amino acids. V was pared by 4 bases and J by 8 bases, with 6 bases between. Regions amplified from RNA transcripts were the TCR beta CDR3 regions. The TCR CDR3 first-round RT-PCR relied on the HTBI primer set. TCRdb redid the calling of the multiplex PCR reads with MiXCR, one entry per CDR3 protein. The table records around 250,000 distinct CDR3 sequences, approximately 14% of them present only once.

The TCR originated in a middle-aged woman with Graves' hyperthyroidism that later progressed to Graves' ophthalmopathy. The V call is TRBV3-1, the J call TRBJ2-1; a possible D gene is TRBD2 (6 bases). The sample consisted of blood. CDR3 loop: CASSRGDEQFF. The CDR3 DNA is TGTGCCAGCAGCCGGGGGGATGAGCAGTTCTTC.